The 13 T cell receptor beta chains given below trace back to one sample, sequenced in a study of blood T cell repertoires in COVID-19 (TCRdb year 2020). Receptor libraries were prepared by the immunoSEQ multiplex PCR assay. TCRdb holds this immuneACCESS table with in-frame rearrangements only. Some clones are missing; in checked studies, unresolved V genes explain under half, and the rest has no known cause. The sample table shows around 200,000 clones, and over 60% are seen once. The ten largest clones add up to less than 6% of the sample. Sequenced material: peripheral blood. Every receptor here comes from a woman in her sixties or seventies with acute or convalescent COVID-19.

This clone was detected a few times. The chain is built from TRBV28 and TRBJ2-1; 9 positions agree with TRBD2. The V gene end was trimmed by 3 bases and the J gene end by 4 bases; junction bases not matched to a gene: 4. CDR3 length equals 15 residues. Germline V gives CDR1 MDHEN, CDR2 SYDVKM. The CDR3 nucleotides are TGTGCCAGCAGTTTTATAAGCGGGAGGTACAATGAGCAGTTCTTC. The encoded protein is CASSFISGRYNEQFF. Variable domain in full (rest from reference TRBV28 and TRBJ2-1): DVKVTQSSRYLVKRTGEKVFLECVQDMDHENMFWYRQDPGLGLRLIYFSYDVKMKEKGDIPEGYSVSREKKERFSLILESASTNQTSMYLCASSFISGRYNEQFFGPGTRLTVL.

Notes on this clone: One end of the junction does not line up with germline, which may come from a read error. The gene calls are TRBV7-7 and TRBJ2-5, with TRBD2 matching over 14 bases. The CDR3 sequence is 16 residues long. Germline values: CDR1 SSHAT, CDR2 FNYEAQ (reference sequence). The CDR3 DNA reads TGTGCTAGCAGCTCCGGACTAGCGGGAGGCGGGGAGACCCAGTACTTC. It specifies CASSSGLAGGGETQYF.

The V call is TRBV3-1 (or the pseudogene TRBV3-2), the J call TRBJ2-7; no clear D. Germline CDR1 is LGHDT and CDR2 is YNNKEL (reference sequence). V dropped 1 base and J dropped 6 bases, with 7 bases sitting between them. This CDR3 spans 12 amino acids. The CDR3 nucleotides read TGTGCCAGCAGCCAAGGTCTCCCCGAGCAGTACTTC. This encodes CASSQGLPEQYF.

The chain recombines TRBV30 with TRBJ1-1, with 9 nucleotides matching TRBD1. Trimming removed 4 bases from V and 6 bases from J; junction bases left unmatched: 12. The CDR3 is made up of 15 amino acids. Germline V gene sequence: CDR1 GTSNPN, CDR2 SVGIG (reference sequence). CDR3 sequence (DNA): TGTGCCTGGACCCGACTGGACAGGGGTGTCGCTGAAGCTTTCTTT. It is translated as CAWTRLDRGVAEAFF.

This chain uses TRBV18 with TRBJ2-2; 7 positions match TRBD1. The CDR3 is made up of 16 amino acids. The V gene end was trimmed by 5 bases and the J gene end by 0 bases; junction bases not matched to a gene: 6. CDR1 KGHSH and CDR2 LQKENI come from the germline V gene. This CDR3 reads CASSTTGVSNTGELFF. Written as DNA, the CDR3 is TGTGCCAGCTCAACTACAGGGGTGTCGAACACCGGGGAGCTGTTTTTT.

V usage is TRBV2 and J usage is TRBJ1-4, with 7 bases aligning to TRBD1. The germline CDR1 and CDR2 sequences are SNHLY and FYNNEI. The ends lost 4 bases at V and 14 bases at J; junction bases unmatched: 4. This CDR3 comprises 11 residues. The CDR3, as DNA: TGTGCCAGCAGTGGAGGGGGCCTGCTGTTTTTT. Translating it yields CASSGGGLLFF.

V is TRBV19 and J is TRBJ1-1; possibly TRBD1 for D (5 bases). Trimming removed 4 bases from V and 5 bases from J, with 11 bases in between. Germline CDR1 is LNHDA and CDR2 is SQIVND (reference sequence). The CDR3 runs to 13 residues. CDR3 DNA: TGTGCCAGTAGTAATCCAGGGCGGACTGAAGCTTTCTTT. Protein: CASSNPGRTEAFF.

This clone was counted between two and nine times. The V gene is TRBV2, the J gene TRBJ1-5, with 9 bases lining up with TRBD1. With V trimmed by 7 bases and J by 7 bases, 8 bases remained unmatched. Germline V gives CDR1 SNHLY, CDR2 FYNNEI. The CDR3 covers 14 residues. CDR3 protein: CASTFGQGWQPQHF. CDR3 DNA: TGTGCCAGCACCTTCGGACAGGGGTGGCAGCCCCAGCATTTT.

The chain combines TRBV28 with TRBJ1-6; 7 bases line up with TRBD1. Germline CDR1 MDHEN, CDR2 SYDVKM. CDR3 length equals 17 residues. J was trimmed by 0 bases and V by 6 bases; bases with no gene match: 8. For the CDR3, the DNA is TGTGCCAGCAGCGACAGACAGGGAAGCTCCTATAATTCACCCCTCCACTTT. This translates into CASSDRQGSSYNSPLHF.

The chain links TRBV19 to TRBJ2-2, with 7 bases aligning to TRBD1. The germline gives CDR1 LNHDA, CDR2 SQIVND (reference sequence). With V trimmed by 5 bases and J by 4 bases, 10 bases remained unmatched. CDR3 length equals 16 residues. The CDR3 sequence is CASSPRQGRGTGELFF. CDR3 nucleotides: TGTGCCAGTAGTCCCAGACAGGGACGGGGCACCGGGGAGCTGTTTTTT.

This rearrangement joins TRBV5-5 to TRBJ2-3; D perhaps matches TRBD2 (6 bases). The V gene's germline CDR1 is SGHKS and CDR2 YYEKEE (reference sequence). The CDR3 runs to 16 residues. Trimming removed 4 bases from V and 2 bases from J, with 17 bases in between. The CDR3 sequence is CASSPPRDFTTDTQYF. The DNA of the CDR3 is TGTGCCAGCAGCCCGCCCCGGGACTTCACCACAGATACGCAGTATTTT.

The sample holds a few counts of this clone. V gene TRBV11-2 combines with J gene TRBJ2-1; D perhaps matches TRBD2 (6 bases). V lost 5 bases and J 5 bases, leaving 10 bases between the germline ends. The CDR3 spans 13 residues. CDR1 is SGHAT, CDR2 FQNNGV, per germline. CDR3 region: CASSPGSNNEQFF. CDR3 DNA: TGTGCCAGCAGCCCCGGGAGCAACAATGAGCAGTTCTTC.

V and J are TRBV2 and TRBJ2-7; D gene uncertain. The V gene's germline CDR1 is SNHLY and CDR2 FYNNEI. There are 14 residues in the CDR3. V lost 8 bases and J lost 2, with 16 bases in between. This CDR3 is CASLPRVQAYEQYF. The DNA for the CDR3 is TGTGCCAGCCTCCCCCGGGTTCAAGCCTACGAGCAGTACTTC.